These 5 T cell receptor beta chains were all obtained from the same sample, sequenced in a study of blood T cells in healthy people across ages. Combining a sample-barcoded 5' primer with a J-beta primer mix, a second PCR ran for 7 to 11 cycles. In TCRdb, the 5' RACE reads were re-called with MiXCR into one record per CDR3 protein. The sample lists 800,000 to 900,000 distinct CDR3 sequences; 60% to 80% were seen once. Sequenced: blood. These receptors were obtained from a man between 25 and 39 years old in good health.

The genes are TRBV28 and TRBJ2-4, with D maybe TRBD1 (6 bases). The CDR3 sequence is 17 residues long. From germline, CDR1 is MDHEN and CDR2 SYDVKM. V was cut by 6 bases and J by 3 bases, with 21 bases left in between. CDR3 protein: CASRRTQGRVVKNIQYF. CDR3 coding DNA: TGTGCCAGCAGGCGGACACAGGGAAGGGTAGTCAAAAACATTCAGTACTTC. Drawing the rest from reference TRBV28 and TRBJ2-4, the complete variable domain is DVKVTQSSRYLVKRTGEKVFLECVQDMDHENMFWYRQDPGLGLRLIYFSYDVKMKEKGDIPEGYSVSREKKERFSLILESASTNQTSMYLCASRRTQGRVVKNIQYFGAGTRLSVL.

Only one count was recorded for this clonotype. The chain recombines TRBV20-1 with TRBJ2-1, with 11 positions matching TRBD1. Near its end, the DNA agrees better with TRBJ2-7, so the J call may be wrong. The germline V gene encodes CDR1 DFQATT and CDR2 SNEGSKA (reference sequence). This CDR3 spans 15 amino acids. The CDR3 is CSARNGQGAVNEQYF. The DNA of the CDR3 is TGCAGTGCTAGAAATGGACAGGGGGCTGTCAACGAGCAGTACTTC.

A note on this clonotype: At one end, the junction sequence differs from germline, possibly due to a read error. The rearrangement joins TRBV24-1 to TRBJ2-4; TRBD1 or TRBD2 may be the D gene (5 bases each). The CDR3 sequence is 16 residues long. The V gene's germline CDR1 is KGHDR and CDR2 SFDVKD. This CDR3 reads CATSDVQGEAKSIQYF. In DNA form, the CDR3 reads TGTGCCACCAGTGACGTTCAGGGAGAGGCCAAAAGCATTCAGTACTTC.

A few counts support this clonotype. The chain links TRBV6-2 or TRBV6-3 to TRBJ2-3, with D unresolved. V lost 0 bases to trimming and J lost 6 bases, with 7 bases between them. The CDR3 is 13 amino acids. CDR1 and CDR2 (germline): MNHEY, SVGEGT. The CDR3: CASSYSGVDTQYF. In nucleotides, the CDR3 is TGTGCCAGCAGTTACTCTGGTGTCGATACGCAGTATTTT.

The chain employs TRBV4-2 and TRBJ2-3, with D maybe TRBD1 (6 bases). The germline CDR1 and CDR2 sequences are LGHNA and YNFKEQ. Trimming took off 8 bases at V and 0 bases at J, with 24 bases between the two ends. The CDR3 has 18 residues. The CDR3 region is CASAEPEGGRRSTDTQYF. In DNA form, the CDR3 reads TGTGCCAGCGCAGAGCCCGAAGGGGGAAGGAGGAGCACAGATACGCAGTATTTT.